The 30 T cell receptor beta chains reported below all come from one sample, sequenced in a study of blood T cell repertoires in COVID-19. This table comes from immunoSEQ multiplex PCR, and its TCRdb copy is limited to in-frame clones, with some not included. There are 270,000 or so clones in the sample; roughly nine tenths occur only once, and about 8.7% lies in the top ten. Source material: peripheral blood. These TCRs come from a man aged 40-49 years with active or convalescent COVID-19.

J is TRBJ2-7 and V is TRBV29-1; 7 bases are a match to TRBD2. This CDR3 is built from 13 residues. V trimming: 1 base; J trimming: 5 bases; junction bases outside the gene matches: 5. Germline V gene data show CDR1 as SQVTM and CDR2 as ANQGSEA. The CDR3, as DNA: TGCAGCGTTGAAGGAGGACTAGGTAACGAGCAGTACTTC. Translated, it gives CSVEGGLGNEQYF.

V and J are TRBV27 and TRBJ2-5, with 7 bases identical to TRBD2. The CDR3 extends over 14 amino acids. Germline V gives CDR1 MNHEY, CDR2 SMNVEV (reference sequence). V was clipped by 6 bases and J by 5 bases; unmatched bases: 9. CDR3 coding DNA: TGTGCCAGCAGGGCGGGCGGGAGTCGCGAGACCCAGTACTTC. Translation gives CASRAGGSRETQYF.

This clone showed up just once. The J gene is TRBJ2-7, the V gene TRBV3-1 (or the pseudogene TRBV3-2); TRBD1 agrees at 7 bases. This CDR3 comprises 15 residues. CDR1 and CDR2 from the germline V gene are LGHDT and YNNKEL (reference sequence). J gave up 2 bases and V 4 bases, and 8 bases lay outside the gene matches. CDR3 in amino acids: CASSPWGQIPYEQYF. Written as DNA, the CDR3 is TGTGCCAGCAGCCCATGGGGACAGATTCCCTACGAGCAGTACTTC.

The rearrangement links TRBV28 to TRBJ1-4; possible D gene TRBD1, 5 bases. The CDR3 is 14 amino acids. In germline, CDR1 is MDHEN, CDR2 SYDVKM. V lost 3 bases to trimming and J lost 8 bases, with 13 bases between them. This CDR3 reads CASSLGGRGEKLFF. The CDR3 DNA is TGTGCCAGCAGTTTGGGGGGGAGGGGCGAAAAACTGTTTTTT.

The chain carries TRBV2 and TRBJ1-1; no firm D call. Germline V gene sequence: CDR1 SNHLY, CDR2 FYNNEI. The CDR3 spans 12 residues. With 8 bases removed from V and 4 bases from J, the gap between germline ends came to 11 bases. The CDR3, as DNA: TGTGCCAGCGCCCCTCGGGGCACTGAAGCTTTCTTT. Encoded protein: CASAPRGTEAFF.

The chain employs TRBV3-1 (or the pseudogene TRBV3-2) and TRBJ2-7, with 7 bases matching TRBD1. Germline CDR1 reads LGHDT; CDR2 reads YNNKEL (reference sequence). V shed 1 base, J shed 6 bases, and the junction held 3 bases outside the gene matches. CDR3 size: 13 residues. DNA for the CDR3: TGTGCCAGCAGCCAAGTAAGGGGGCTCGAGCAGTACTTC. Translation gives CASSQVRGLEQYF.

The rearrangement links TRBV19 to TRBJ2-1; a weak D match, TRBD2 (6 bases). Trimming stripped 6 bases from V and 4 bases from J, with 16 bases between. Germline V gene sequence: CDR1 LNHDA, CDR2 SQIVND (reference sequence). The CDR3 consists of 15 residues. The DNA of the CDR3 is TGTGCCAGTAGCCTTCTAATAGCGGCTTACAATGAGCAGTTCTTC. It yields the protein CASSLLIAAYNEQFF.

The chain joins TRBV18 to TRBJ2-1; 7 nucleotides match TRBD1. There are 13 residues in the CDR3. CDR1 and CDR2 from the germline V gene are KGHSH and LQKENI. V gave up 3 bases and J gave up 7 bases; unmatched junction bases: 3. The CDR3 nucleotides read TGTGCCAGCTCACCCTCGACAGGGAATGAGCAGTTCTTC. It specifies CASSPSTGNEQFF.

The CDR3, as DNA: TGTGCCAGCAGTTACATGGGGAGGGATACGCAGTATTTT. It codes for CASSYMGRDTQYF. The chain carries TRBV6-5 and TRBJ2-3, with a possible D match to TRBD2 (6 bases). Germline CDR1 is MNHEY and CDR2 is SVGAGI. The CDR3 consists of 13 residues. The V and J ends lost 2 bases and 6 bases respectively, with 9 bases between them.

The chain links TRBV27 to TRBJ1-6, with TRBD1 identical over 8 bases. The J segment lost 5 bases and the V segment lost 3 bases, leaving 9 bases of the junction unmatched. This CDR3 has 17 residues. Germline CDR1 is MNHEY and CDR2 is SMNVEV (reference sequence). CDR3 sequence: CASSFTRGPYNNSPLHF. CDR3 DNA sequence: TGTGCCAGCAGTTTCACCAGGGGGCCTTACAATAATTCACCCCTCCACTTT.

The chain uses TRBV11-2 and TRBJ2-3; 8 bases map to TRBD2. CDR3 size: 16 residues. Germline V gene sequence: CDR1 SGHAT, CDR2 FQNNGV. The J segment lost 2 bases and the V segment lost 2 bases, leaving 6 bases of the junction unmatched. The CDR3 region has the DNA TGTGCCAGCAGCTTAAGGTCTAGCGGGTTCACAGATACGCAGTATTTT. Translated: CASSLRSSGFTDTQYF.

The V gene is TRBV11-2, the J gene TRBJ2-2, with TRBD1 matching 8 bases. Losses at the gene ends were 2 bases for V and 0 bases for J; bases not matched to a gene: 8. The CDR3 sequence is 18 residues long. CDR1 and CDR2 from the germline V gene are SGHAT and FQNNGV. CDR3 loop: CASSLLRQGSSNTGELFF. Written as DNA, the CDR3 is TGTGCCAGCAGCTTACTTAGACAGGGGTCCTCGAACACCGGGGAGCTGTTTTTT. The variable domain in full, with the rest retrieved from reference TRBV11-2 and TRBJ2-2, is EAGVAQSPRYKIIEKRQSVAFWCNPISGHATLYWYQQILGQGPKLLIQFQNNGVVDDSQLPKDRFSAERLKGVDSTLKIQPAKLEDSAVYLCASSLLRQGSSNTGELFFGEGSRLTVL.

CDR3 DNA sequence: TGTGCCAGCAGATTGACAGACTACGAGCAGTACTTC. It specifies CASRLTDYEQYF. The rearrangement uses TRBV2 and TRBJ2-7; TRBD1 is a possible D gene (5 bases). CDR3 length: 12 amino acids. Trimming removed 6 bases from V and 3 bases from J, with 9 bases in between. Germline V gene lookup returns CDR1 SNHLY and CDR2 FYNNEI.

V and J are TRBV5-5 and TRBJ2-5; D not resolved. V shed 4 bases and J shed 5 bases, with 9 bases lying between them. CDR1 and CDR2 (germline): SGHKS, YYEKEE (reference sequence). The CDR3 sequence is 12 residues long. CDR3 nucleotides: TGTGCCAGCAGCCCCCTCCTTGAGACCCAGTACTTC. Protein sequence: CASSPLLETQYF.

CDR3 residues: CASSSGTGESEAFF. The DNA for the CDR3 is TGCGCCAGCAGCTCCGGGACAGGTGAGTCCGAAGCTTTCTTT. V is TRBV5-1 and J is TRBJ1-1; 8 nucleotides line up with TRBD1. CDR1 SGHRS and CDR2 YFSETQ come from the germline V gene. With 3 bases clipped from V and 8 bases from J, the junction kept 9 bases outside the gene matches. The CDR3 runs to 14 residues. The full variable domain, with the rest looked up from reference TRBV5-1 and TRBJ1-1, is KAGVTQTPRYLIKTRGQQVTLSCSPISGHRSVSWYQQTPGQGLQFLFEYFSETQRNKGNFPGRFSGRQFSNSRSEMNVSTLELGDSALYLCASSSGTGESEAFFGQGTRLTVV.

V and J are TRBV5-1 and TRBJ1-1, with D unresolved. V was clipped by 0 bases and J by 7 bases, with 10 bases between them. The CDR3 sequence is 13 residues long. The germline gives CDR1 SGHRS, CDR2 YFSETQ. DNA for the CDR3: TGCGCCAGCAGCTTGGCGGGTACGGTTGAAGCTTTCTTT. It translates to CASSLAGTVEAFF.

This chain uses TRBV7-7 with TRBJ2-5; possible D gene TRBD1, 6 bases. This CDR3 has 13 amino acids. The germline V gene has CDR1 SSHAT and CDR2 FNYEAQ (reference sequence). Trimming shortened V by 5 bases and J by 4 bases, and 11 bases separated the two germline ends. The CDR3 reads CASSGRGIETQYF. CDR3 nucleotides: TGTGCCAGCAGCGGAAGGGGGATAGAGACCCAGTACTTC.

This sequence joins TRBV19 and TRBJ1-5, with D uncertain. V lost 8 bases and J 0 bases, leaving 8 bases between the germline ends. Germline CDR1 LNHDA, CDR2 SQIVND (reference sequence). The CDR3 spans 13 residues. DNA of the CDR3: TGTGCCAGTCGGGGAGCTAGCAATCAGCCCCAGCATTTT. Amino acid sequence: CASRGASNQPQHF.

The V gene is TRBV30, the J gene TRBJ2-1; tentatively, D is TRBD1 (6 bases). This CDR3 has 15 amino acids. Trimming stripped 2 bases from V and 2 bases from J, with 13 bases between. Germline lookup yields CDR1 GTSNPN and CDR2 SVGIG (reference sequence). The CDR3 nucleotides read TGTGCCTGGAGTAATCTCCAGGGGACCTACAATGAGCAGTTCTTC. Translating it yields CAWSNLQGTYNEQFF.

The chain carries TRBV5-1 and TRBJ1-1, with TRBD1 matching 8 bases. V trimming: 4 bases; J trimming: 5 bases; junction bases outside the gene matches: 7. The CDR3 extends over 14 amino acids. Germline CDR1 and CDR2: SGHRS and YFSETQ. The CDR3, as DNA: TGCGCCAGCAGCACGACAGGGGCCGGGACTGAAGCTTTCTTT. Encoded protein: CASSTTGAGTEAFF.

The DNA of the CDR3 is TGCGCCAGCAGCCCCTCGGGGTCTAGCGGGGCATCCACAGATACGCAGTATTTT. Amino acid sequence: CASSPSGSSGASTDTQYF. The rearrangement links TRBV5-1 to TRBJ2-3; 9 positions agree with TRBD2. Trimming removed 4 bases from V and 2 bases from J; junction bases left unmatched: 14. The germline V gene encodes CDR1 SGHRS and CDR2 YFSETQ. The CDR3 has 18 amino acids.

The V and J genes are TRBV10-3 and TRBJ2-7; 8 bases fit TRBD1. Trimming at V came to 7 bases and at J to 3 bases, leaving 8 bases not matched to a gene. This CDR3 region has 14 residues. From germline, CDR1 is ENHRY and CDR2 SYGVKD. The CDR3 reads CAINRAGTGYEQYF. DNA for the CDR3: TGTGCCATCAACCGCGCCGGGACAGGCTACGAGCAGTACTTC.

The chain employs TRBV5-5 and TRBJ2-7, with a weak D call TRBD2 (5 bases). V was trimmed by 0 bases and J by 2 bases, leaving 12 bases between them. The CDR3 spans 15 residues. Germline lookup yields CDR1 SGHKS and CDR2 YYEKEE (reference sequence). CDR3 region: CASSLVGDKTYEQYF. DNA of the CDR3: TGTGCCAGCAGCTTGGTCGGGGATAAGACCTACGAGCAGTACTTC.

J is TRBJ1-3 and V is TRBV5-1; possibly TRBD1 for D (6 bases). Trimming removed 2 bases at V and 7 bases at J, with 10 bases between. CDR1 is SGHRS, CDR2 YFSETQ, per germline. This CDR3 is built from 13 residues. For the CDR3, the DNA is TGCGCCAGCAGCTTAGAGGGGGATAACACCATATATTTT. This sequence encodes CASSLEGDNTIYF.

V gene TRBV27 combines with J gene TRBJ2-2, with 9 bases identical to TRBD1. The CDR3 contains 15 residues. V lost 5 bases to trimming and J lost 4 bases; unmatched junction nucleotides: 5. Germline CDR1 is MNHEY and CDR2 is SMNVEV (reference sequence). In nucleotides, the CDR3 is TGTGCCAGCAGTCCCGGGACAGGGACCACCGGGGAGCTGTTTTTT. It yields the protein CASSPGTGTTGELFF.

This clone was observed once. The V call is TRBV2, the J call TRBJ1-1; a weak D match, TRBD1 (5 bases). This CDR3 spans 11 amino acids. With 1 base removed from V and 10 bases from J, the gap between germline ends came to 7 bases. Germline V gene data show CDR1 as SNHLY and CDR2 as FYNNEI. The CDR3 DNA is TGTGCCAGCAGTGAAGTCCAGGGAGCTTTCTTT. Translating it yields CASSEVQGAFF.

This chain joins TRBV18 and TRBJ2-7; no definite D call. CDR3 length equals 16 residues. In germline, CDR1 is KGHSH, CDR2 LQKENI. The V end was cut by 6 bases, the J end by 0 bases, with 18 bases between. The CDR3 sequence is CASSLTASTSSYEQYF. The CDR3 DNA sequence: TGTGCCAGCTCCCTAACAGCTTCTACAAGCTCCTACGAGCAGTACTTC.

The genes are TRBV6-5 and TRBJ1-4, with D uncertain. Germline lookup yields CDR1 MNHEY and CDR2 SVGAGI. CDR3 size: 13 residues. Trimming took 1 base from V and 7 from J, leaving 7 bases between them. Here the CDR3 reads CASSYYASEKLFF. Written as DNA, the CDR3 is TGTGCCAGCAGTTACTACGCTAGTGAAAAACTGTTTTTT.

Only a few counts were recorded for this clone. This chain uses TRBV5-5 with TRBJ2-1, with 10 bases that match TRBD2. The V segment lost 7 bases and the J segment 4 bases; nucleotides outside the gene matches: 5. Germline CDR1 SGHKS, CDR2 YYEKEE (reference sequence). The CDR3 is 14 residues long. The CDR3 is CASGSGRTYNEQFF. CDR3 in DNA: TGTGCCAGCGGTAGCGGGAGGACATACAATGAGCAGTTCTTC.

The gene calls are TRBV19 and TRBJ1-5; a weak D match, TRBD1 (5 bases). Trimming took off 4 bases at V and 2 bases at J, with 12 bases between the two ends. Germline assignment: CDR1 LNHDA and CDR2 SQIVND (reference sequence). CDR3 length: 15 residues. CDR3 sequence (DNA): TGTGCCAGTAGTAGCCTGGGGGGTGGCAATCAGCCCCAGCATTTT. Protein: CASSSLGGGNQPQHF.